This T cell receptor (beta chain) was documented in a study of T cell responses to AZD1222 COVID-19 vaccine. Whole-study context: The study pooled second doses at about 4 or about 12 weeks.

CDR3 length: 14 residues. The V end lost 0 bases, the J end lost 0 bases, and 4 bases lay between the germline ends. Germline V gene data show CDR1 as SGHTS and CDR2 as YDEGEE. Points from the study as a whole: An increase in Spike-specific TCR breadth and depth was observed after two AZD1222 doses. Spike was spanned by vaccine-associated CD4 TCRs, with dominance at 160-218 and 743-854. The reported proportion of spike-specific TCRs targeting unmutated variant regions was nearly half.

Method: immunoSEQ multiplex PCR; TCRdb's copy keeps in-frame clones and lacks some. Of about 160,000 clones detected, around 90% appear once; the ten largest clones hold approximately 2%. Of note for this clone: What it binds is not known.

This receptor was taken from an adult in good health. The sequencing here drew on peripheral blood, taken on day 0 of AZD1222 vaccination. The chain couples TRBV5-8 to TRBJ1-3; D gene unclear. CDR3 DNA sequence: TGTGCCAGCAGCTTGGTGGCCTCTGGAAACACCATATATTTT. Amino acid sequence: CASSLVASGNTIYF.